The clone carrying this TCR beta chain was seen more than once but under ten times. Each donor had 8.5 to 10 milliliters of peripheral blood drawn. The second PCR ran roughly 6 to 11 cycles with a sample-barcoded 5' primer and J-beta primers. TCRdb itself ran the 5' RACE reads through MiXCR, one entry per CDR3 protein. The sample has about 780,000 distinct CDR3 sequences; about a quarter are singletons. The germline gives CDR1 DFQATT, CDR2 SNEGSKA (reference sequence). The CDR3 has 14 residues. Trimming at V came to 3 bases and at J to 0 bases, leaving 2 bases not matched to a gene. The sample originates from a study of blood T cells in healthy people across ages. The sample was also linked to a second study, of T cells of mothers and their children. This second study says: For each mother, over 8 million TCR beta CDR3 reads were obtained, and for each child, 2.5 million to 3 million.

The sequence was obtained from a boy younger than 18 in good health. The specimen was blood. The chain combines TRBV20-1 with TRBJ2-7, with 10 positions matching TRBD1. CDR3 bases: TGCAGTGCTAGGGACAGGGGGAGCTCCTACGAGCAGTACTTC. Protein: CSARDRGSSYEQYF.